The 2 T cell receptor beta chains in this list originate from one sample, sequenced in a study of cytomegalovirus exposure and HLA in healthy donors. PCR employed 60 Vbeta and 13 Jbeta primers. Data came from immunoSEQ multiplex PCR; TCRdb stores just in-frame clones and leaves some out. This table holds fewer than 250,000 clones, about four fifths found once. Sequencing was done on a sample of PBMCs. The receptors shown here come from a woman aged 45 to 65 in good health and CMV-seropositive.

The rearrangement uses TRBV4-1 and TRBJ1-2; 8 bases are shared with TRBD1. Losses at the gene ends were 4 bases for V and 0 bases for J; bases not matched to a gene: 10. The CDR3 is made up of 17 amino acids. Germline V gene data show CDR1 as MGHRA and CDR2 as YSYEKL. DNA of the CDR3: TGCGCCAGCAGCCGGGGGCCAGGGGGCTACACTAACTATGGCTACACCTTC. It specifies CASSRGPGGYTNYGYTF.

This clone was counted only a few times. The rearrangement joins TRBV7-2 to TRBJ1-2; no firm D call. The CDR3 contains 13 residues. The V and J ends lost 5 bases and 4 bases respectively, with 11 bases between them. Germline V gives CDR1 SGHTA, CDR2 FQGNSA. This CDR3 is CASSLGHSYGYTF. The CDR3 DNA reads as TGTGCCAGCAGCCTGGGCCACTCCTATGGCTACACCTTC. Together with reference TRBV7-2 and TRBJ1-2, the CDR3 gives the full variable domain: GAGVSQSPSNKVTEKGKDVELRCDPISGHTALYWYRQSLGQGLEFLIYFQGNSAPDKSGLPSDRFSAERTGGSVSTLTIQRTQQEDSAVYLCASSLGHSYGYTFGSGTRLTVV.